A single sample is the source of the 16 T cell receptor beta chains below, sequenced in a study of T-cell reconstitution after alpha-beta-depleted transplantation in children. Unique molecular identifiers were used to barcode this TCRbeta library. One entry per CDR3 protein, called by TCRdb with MiXCR from the PCR reads. The table has approximately 1,000,000 distinct CDR3 sequences, 25% to 35% seen once. The source was PBMCs, mostly from graft donor cells, collected 360 days after TCRalphabeta/CD19-depleted stem cell transplant. These receptor sequences come from a boy younger than two who had a stem cell transplant for SCID, so the T cells may come from the graft donor.

This sequence joins TRBV7-8 and TRBJ1-1; possible D gene TRBD1, 5 bases. V lost 3 bases to trimming and J lost 10 bases, with 15 bases between them. Looked up from germline, CDR1 is SGHVS and CDR2 is FQNEAQ. The CDR3 extends over 13 amino acids. CDR3 region: CASSLIPRESAFF. DNA of the CDR3: TGTGCCAGCAGCTTGATTCCCAGGGAATCAGCTTTCTTT.

This clonotype was observed a few times. The chain employs TRBV7-2 and TRBJ2-1; 14 nucleotides agree with TRBD2. This CDR3 contains 15 residues. V lost 4 bases, J lost 9 bases, and 5 bases stayed unmatched. CDR1 is SGHTA, CDR2 FQGNSA, per germline. CDR3 in amino acids: CASSSGLAGVVEQFF. In nucleotides, the CDR3 is TGTGCCAGCAGCTCGGGACTAGCGGGGGTGGTTGAGCAGTTCTTC.

A single count supports this clonotype. This chain connects TRBV7-9 to TRBJ2-1; D perhaps matches TRBD2 (6 bases). The germline CDR1 and CDR2 sequences are SEHNR and FQNEAQ (reference sequence). Trimming shortened V by 7 bases and J by 3 bases, and 7 bases separated the two germline ends. The CDR3 has 12 residues. The CDR3 coding sequence is TGTGCCAGCACTAGCGACTACAATGAGCAGTTCTTC. It encodes CASTSDYNEQFF.

The chain carries TRBV12-3 or TRBV12-4 and TRBJ1-1; 8 bases agree with TRBD1. V shed 7 bases, J shed 5 bases, and the junction held 9 bases outside the gene matches. The CDR3 is made up of 14 amino acids. The CDR3 loop reads CASTLRTGRTEAFF. The CDR3 coding sequence is TGTGCCAGCACCTTGAGGACAGGGAGAACTGAAGCTTTCTTT.

The V and J genes are TRBV4-2 and TRBJ1-1; a possible D gene is TRBD1 (5 bases). With 3 bases removed from V and 3 bases from J, the gap between germline ends came to 17 bases. Per germline, CDR1 LGHNA and CDR2 YNFKEQ. The CDR3 consists of 16 residues. The CDR3 spells CASSQGTQETYTEAFF. As DNA, the CDR3 is TGTGCCAGCAGCCAGGGTACACAGGAGACCTACACTGAAGCTTTCTTT.

This clonotype has a handful of counts. V usage is TRBV27 and J usage is TRBJ1-2; tentative D call: TRBD1 (6 bases). Germline CDR1 and CDR2: MNHEY and SMNVEV (reference sequence). The CDR3 has 15 amino acids. The germline V and J ends were trimmed by 6 bases and 1 base, with 15 bases remaining between them. The CDR3: CASSSGQLVNYGYTF. The CDR3 coding sequence is TGTGCCAGCAGCTCTGGACAGTTAGTTAACTATGGCTACACCTTC.

This clonotype occurred a few times. This chain uses TRBV12-3 or TRBV12-4 with TRBJ2-2; 7 bases match TRBD2. V shed 6 bases and J 1 base; nucleotides not matched to a gene: 11. This CDR3 has 17 residues. The CDR3, as DNA: TGTGCCAGCAGACGTAAGGGAGAGCGGGAGAACACCGGGGAGCTGTTTTTT. It is translated as CASRRKGERENTGELFF.

The sample holds a few counts of this clonotype. This sequence joins TRBV7-6 and TRBJ2-3, with D perhaps being TRBD1 or TRBD2 (5 bases each). The CDR3 is 15 residues long. Trimming took 1 base from V and 2 from J, leaving 10 bases between them. Germline V CDR1 and CDR2: SGHVS, FNYEAQ. CDR3 loop: CASSLGWGFTDTQYF. In nucleotides, the CDR3 is TGTGCCAGCAGCTTAGGCTGGGGGTTCACAGATACGCAGTATTTT.

This clonotype was found a few times. V gene TRBV12-3 or TRBV12-4 combines with J gene TRBJ2-3; tentative D call: TRBD1 (5 bases). The CDR3 loop spans 15 amino acids. Trimming left V 5 bases short and J 0 bases short, with 12 bases between. The CDR3: CASSLREWSTDTQYF. The CDR3 DNA reads TGTGCCAGCAGTCTCAGGGAATGGAGCACAGATACGCAGTATTTT.

J is TRBJ1-5 and V is TRBV20-1, with 7 positions matching TRBD1. Germline CDR1 and CDR2: DFQATT and SNEGSKA (reference sequence). Losses at the gene ends were 1 base for V and 2 bases for J; bases not matched to a gene: 2. This CDR3 region has 14 residues. The CDR3 sequence: CSARAGTGNQPQHF. The CDR3 DNA is TGCAGTGCTAGAGCCGGGACAGGCAATCAGCCCCAGCATTTT.

CDR3 amino acids: CASSALGGGYTF. The DNA for the CDR3 is TGTGCCAGCAGTGCCCTGGGGGGCGGCTACACCTTC. The V gene is TRBV12-3 or TRBV12-4, the J gene TRBJ1-2, with D perhaps TRBD1 (6 bases). CDR3 size: 12 residues. V shed 5 bases and J shed 8 bases, with 12 bases lying between them.

The sample holds many counts of this clonotype. This sequence joins TRBV28 and TRBJ1-1; D remains unclear. Deletions cut 5 bases from V and 0 bases from J, with 4 bases between. In germline, CDR1 is MDHEN, CDR2 SYDVKM. The CDR3 has 12 residues. CDR3 sequence (DNA): TGTGCCAGCAGTCAAATGAACACTGAAGCTTTCTTT. It translates to CASSQMNTEAFF.

The rearrangement joins TRBV7-6 to TRBJ1-5; no definite D call. V was shortened by 9 bases and J by 0 bases, with 12 bases between the two germline ends. The CDR3 is 14 residues long. The germline gives CDR1 SGHVS, CDR2 FNYEAQ. Here the CDR3 reads CASSPGASNQPQHF. CDR3 in DNA: TGTGCCAGTTCGCCTGGAGCTAGCAATCAGCCCCAGCATTTT.

The chain links TRBV10-1 to TRBJ2-1; TRBD1 matches 7 bases. The CDR3 has 16 residues. Germline lookup yields CDR1 WNHNN and CDR2 SYGVQD (reference sequence). Trimming at V came to 6 bases and at J to 5 bases, leaving 13 bases not matched to a gene. The CDR3: CASSSRTGYLHNEQFF. CDR3 in DNA: TGCGCCAGCAGCTCCCGGACAGGCTACCTCCACAATGAGCAGTTCTTC.

The CDR3 sequence: CASTPSRGTLGEETQYF. The CDR3 DNA follows: TGTGCCAGCACCCCGTCCCGTGGGACCTTAGGCGAAGAGACCCAGTACTTC. The rearrangement links TRBV9 to TRBJ2-5; D assignment may be TRBD1 or TRBD2 (5 bases each). Germline CDR1 and CDR2: SGDLS and YYNGEE. The V end was cut by 6 bases, the J end by 3 bases, with 24 bases between. CDR3 length equals 17 residues.

The table lists this clonotype with a few counts. The rearrangement joins TRBV5-1 to TRBJ1-1; D might be TRBD1 (6 bases). Trimming shortened V by 2 bases and J by 5 bases, and 13 bases separated the two germline ends. There are 14 residues in the CDR3. CDR1 and CDR2 (germline): SGHRS, YFSETQ. DNA of the CDR3: TGCGCCAGCAGCTTCGACAGGATGATGACTGAAGCTTTCTTT. Protein product: CASSFDRMMTEAFF.